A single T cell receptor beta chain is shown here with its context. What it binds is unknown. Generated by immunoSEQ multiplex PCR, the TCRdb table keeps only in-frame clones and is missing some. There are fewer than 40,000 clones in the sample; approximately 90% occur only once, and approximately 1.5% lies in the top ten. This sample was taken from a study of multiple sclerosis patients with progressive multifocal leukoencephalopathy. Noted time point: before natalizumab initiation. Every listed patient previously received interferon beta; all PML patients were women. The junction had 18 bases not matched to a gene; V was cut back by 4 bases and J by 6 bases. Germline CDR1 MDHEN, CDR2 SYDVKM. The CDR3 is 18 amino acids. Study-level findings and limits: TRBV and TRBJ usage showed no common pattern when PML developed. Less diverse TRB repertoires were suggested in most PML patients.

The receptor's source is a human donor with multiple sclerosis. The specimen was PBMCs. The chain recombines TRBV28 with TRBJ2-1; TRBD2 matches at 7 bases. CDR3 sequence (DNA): TGTGCCAGCAGTTCCCCCGTGGATGAGAGGGAGGGATTCAATGAGCAGTTCTTC. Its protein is CASSSPVDEREGFNEQFF.